The rows below give T cell receptor beta chains drawn from one sample of a study of CD8 T cells in ankylosing spondylitis. TCRdb re-called the 5' RACE reads through MiXCR, storing one row per CDR3 protein. The sample holds 700,000 to 850,000 distinct CDR3 sequences; about 10% are singletons and the top ten take approximately 0.51%. Sequencing was performed on blood, either unsorted or a sorted T cell fraction (not recorded which). Every receptor here comes from a male donor with ankylosing spondylitis. Each CDR3 is given with its conserved first and last residue. A D gene is named only where the DNA matches it firmly. Part of the rows lack a size; the others show once, few, many or a class for expanded clones.

TRBV29-1	15	many	TRBJ2-3	NA	TGCAGCGTTGAAGGCCAGTCTCGTGGCACAGATACGCAGTATTTT	CSVEGQSRGTDTQYF
TRBV28	16	many	TRBJ2-2	TRBD2	TGTGCCAGCAGAGGGGCGGGAGGCCCGAACACCGGGGAGCTGTTTTTT	CASRGAGGPNTGELFF
TRBV4-2	16	many	TRBJ2-1	TRBD2	TGTGCCAGCAGCCAACCACTAGCGGGAGATTACAATGAGCAGTTCTTC	CASSQPLAGDYNEQFF
TRBV5-1	14	many	TRBJ2-3	NA	TGCGCCAGCAGCTTGGGAGGGGTTGGAGATACGCAGTATTTT	CASSLGGVGDTQYF
TRBV5-1	13	many	TRBJ2-7	TRBD2	TGTGCCAGCAGTTTGGGACTAGCGGGCGAGCAGTACTTC	CASSLGLAGEQYF
TRBV28	14	NA	TRBJ1-2	NA	TGTGCCAGCACCCTATCCAGGGGATTATACGGCTACACCTTC	CASTLSRGLYGYTF
TRBV11-2	12	NA	TRBJ2-1	NA	TGTGCCAGCAGCTTCAGTGCGGAGGAGCAGTTCTTC	CASSFSAEEQFF
TRBV5-1	13	few	TRBJ1-5	NA	TGCGCCAGCAGGTGGGAAGTTAATCAGCCCCAGCATTTT	CASRWEVNQPQHF
TRBV6-2/TRBV6-3	14	few	TRBJ2-7	NA	TGTGCCAGCACCCCCCGACCCGGGGGCTACGAGCAGTACTTC	CASTPRPGGYEQYF
TRBV5-1	14	NA	TRBJ1-1	NA	TGCGCCAGCAGCTTGACTTTGGGGTACACTGAAGCTTTCTTT	CASSLTLGYTEAFF
TRBV13	14	few	TRBJ2-5	TRBD2	TGTGCCAGCGCAGGGCGGGGGTACCAAGAGACCCAGTACTTC	CASAGRGYQETQYF
TRBV12-3/TRBV12-4	12	many	TRBJ1-1	NA	TGTGCCAGCAGCCTGCGTGGGGCTGAAGCTTTCTTT	CASSLRGAEAFF
TRBV7-2	15	many	TRBJ1-1	NA	TGTGCCAGCAGCTTAGGGGGGGTGACGAACACTGAAGCTTTCTTT	CASSLGGVTNTEAFF
TRBV12-5	18	few	TRBJ2-1	TRBD2	TGTGCTAGTGGTTTGGTACTGACTAGCGGGGCCTCCTACAATGAGCAGTTCTTC	CASGLVLTSGASYNEQFF
TRBV6-2/TRBV6-3	13	NA	TRBJ1-5	NA	TGTGCCAGCAGCTACAGGGATGGGCAGCCCCAGCATTTT	CASSYRDGQPQHF
TRBV20-1	14	many	TRBJ1-4	NA	TGCAGTGCCCTATTGGGGCCAGGGAATGAAAAACTGTTTTTT	CSALLGPGNEKLFF